This TCR beta chain was profiled in a study of identifying expanded T cells in peripheral blood. General observations from the study: Clone count variance between roughly 2-week samples rose with total template count. Over two and four weeks, about 15 and 19 clones changed, versus more than 1 between replicates.

Details on this clone: Its specificity is unknown.

Trimming cost V 11 bases and J 2 bases; bases outside gene matches: 3. There are 13 residues in the CDR3. The germline CDR1 and CDR2 sequences are SEHNR and FQNEAQ (reference sequence). Some clones are missing from TCRdb's copy, which holds only in-frame ones; the method was immunoSEQ multiplex PCR. The sample holds 95,000 or so clones; about 86% are singletons and the top ten take around 6%. This chain uses TRBV7-9 with TRBJ2-3, with 11 bases lining up with TRBD2. The sample was blood. The TCR sequence derives from a person between 18 and 75 years old in good health. For the CDR3, the DNA is TGTGCCTTTAGCGGGGGGGACACAGATACGCAGTATTTT. It translates to CAFSGGDTDTQYF.